Sequencing of this TCR beta chain was carried out in a study of T cells in Graves' hyperthyroidism and ophthalmopathy. Amplification targeted TCR beta CDR3 regions from RNA transcripts. HTBI primers were employed in a first-round RT-PCR of the TCR CDR3. TCRdb re-called the multiplex PCR reads with MiXCR, one entry per CDR3 protein. Found here are about 270,000 distinct CDR3 sequences, nearly 15% of them singletons; the top ten hold 30%. Germline V gene lookup returns CDR1 KGHSH and CDR2 LQKENI. The CDR3 is 16 residues long. V was clipped by 2 bases and J by 0 bases, with 14 bases between them. This clonotype was counted ten times or more.

The source material was blood. The source is a woman aged 50 to 60 with Graves' hyperthyroidism that later progressed to Graves' ophthalmopathy. This chain connects TRBV18 to TRBJ2-7; D is uncertain. CDR3 sequence reads: CASSPGSSVGSYEQYF. The CDR3 nucleotides read TGTGCCAGCTCACCAGGCAGCTCGGTAGGCTCCTACGAGCAGTACTTC.